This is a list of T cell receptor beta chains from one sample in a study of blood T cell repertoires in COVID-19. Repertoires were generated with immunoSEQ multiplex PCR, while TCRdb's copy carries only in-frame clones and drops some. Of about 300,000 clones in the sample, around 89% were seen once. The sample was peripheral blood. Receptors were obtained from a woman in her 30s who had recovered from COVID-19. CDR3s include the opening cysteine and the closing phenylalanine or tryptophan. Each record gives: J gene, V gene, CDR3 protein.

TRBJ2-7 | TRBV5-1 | CASSGDYDQQYF
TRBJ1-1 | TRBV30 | CAWGTRGGRTEAFF
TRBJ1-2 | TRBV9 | CASSEGSLGGYTF
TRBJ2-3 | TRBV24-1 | CATSDPSTDTQYF
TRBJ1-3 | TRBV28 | CASMEGGASGNTIYF
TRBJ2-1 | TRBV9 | CASSGPSGGAYNEQFF
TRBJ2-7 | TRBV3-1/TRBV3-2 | CASSRDRAYEQYF
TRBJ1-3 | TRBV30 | CAWSRSSGNTIYF
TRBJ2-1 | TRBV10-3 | CAISEHRGRANEQFF
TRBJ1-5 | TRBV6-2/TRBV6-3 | CASSRDNSNQPQHF
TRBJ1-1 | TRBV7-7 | CASSFTEDTEAFF
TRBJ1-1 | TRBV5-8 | CASSFRAVGAFF
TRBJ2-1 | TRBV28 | CASTPGQVHNEQFF
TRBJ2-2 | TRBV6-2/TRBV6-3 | CASSYGPSDTGELFF